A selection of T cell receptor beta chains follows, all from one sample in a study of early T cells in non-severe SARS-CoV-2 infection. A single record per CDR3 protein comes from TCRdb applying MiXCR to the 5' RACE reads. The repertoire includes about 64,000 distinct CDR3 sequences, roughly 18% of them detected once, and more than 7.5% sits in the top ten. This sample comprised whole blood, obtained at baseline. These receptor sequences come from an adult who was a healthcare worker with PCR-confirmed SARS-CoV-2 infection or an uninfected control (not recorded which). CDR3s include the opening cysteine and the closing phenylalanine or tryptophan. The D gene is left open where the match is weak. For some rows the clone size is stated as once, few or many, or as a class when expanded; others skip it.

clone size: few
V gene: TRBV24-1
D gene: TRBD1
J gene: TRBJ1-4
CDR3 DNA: TGTGCCACCAGTGATTCCGGGACAGTCGGTGAAAAACTGTTTTTT
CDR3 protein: CATSDSGTVGEKLFF

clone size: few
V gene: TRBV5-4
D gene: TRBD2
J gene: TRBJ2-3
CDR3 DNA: TGTGCCAGCAGCTTGGGTGCGGGGGGCCGCACAGATACGCAGTATTTT
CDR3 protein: CASSLGAGGRTDTQYF

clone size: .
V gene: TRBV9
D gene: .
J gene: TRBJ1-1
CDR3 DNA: TGTGCCAGCAGCGTCCGATTTGCGTTGTCCACTGAAGCTTTCTTT
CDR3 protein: CASSVRFALSTEAFF

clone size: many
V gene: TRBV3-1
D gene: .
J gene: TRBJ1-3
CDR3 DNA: TGTGCCAGCAGCCTCAATGGGTACACCATATATTTT
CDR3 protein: CASSLNGYTIYF

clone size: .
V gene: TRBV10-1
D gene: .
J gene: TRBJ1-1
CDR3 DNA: TGCGCCAGCAGTGACGGGACAACGAACACTGAAGCTTTCTTT
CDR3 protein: CASSDGTTNTEAFF

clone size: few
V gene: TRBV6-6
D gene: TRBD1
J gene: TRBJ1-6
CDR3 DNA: TGTGCCAGCAGTTACTCGACAGGGGGAAATTCACCCCTCCACTTT
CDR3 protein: CASSYSTGGNSPLHF

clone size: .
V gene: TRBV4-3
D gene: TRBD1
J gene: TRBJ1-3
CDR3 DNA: TGCGCCAGCAGCCATTTGGGACAGGTCGGCGGAAACACCATATATTTT
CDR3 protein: CASSHLGQVGGNTIYF

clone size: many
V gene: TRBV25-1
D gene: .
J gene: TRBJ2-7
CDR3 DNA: TGTGCCAGCAGTCAGACTTACGAGCAGTACTTC
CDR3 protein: CASSQTYEQYF

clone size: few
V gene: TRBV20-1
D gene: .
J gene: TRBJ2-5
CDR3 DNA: TGCAGTGCAACGGGACTTCTAGAAGAGACCCAGTACTTC
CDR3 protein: CSATGLLEETQYF

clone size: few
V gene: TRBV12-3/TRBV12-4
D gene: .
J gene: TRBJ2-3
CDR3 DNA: TGTGCCAGCACCGTGGGGGAGGCAGATACGCAGTATTTT
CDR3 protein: CASTVGEADTQYF

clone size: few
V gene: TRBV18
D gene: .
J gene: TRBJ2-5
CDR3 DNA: TGTGCCAGCACCCCGCGACTCCAAGAGACCCAGTACTTC
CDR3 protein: CASTPRLQETQYF

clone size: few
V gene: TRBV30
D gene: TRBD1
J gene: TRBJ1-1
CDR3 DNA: TGTGCCTGGACCGAGGGGGCCCTGAACACTGAAGCTTTCTTT
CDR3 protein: CAWTEGALNTEAFF

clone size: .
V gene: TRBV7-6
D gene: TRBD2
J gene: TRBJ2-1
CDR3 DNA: TGTGCCAGCAGCTTAGTCAGCGGGGGCCGTAATGAGCAGTTCTTC
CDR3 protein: CASSLVSGGRNEQFF

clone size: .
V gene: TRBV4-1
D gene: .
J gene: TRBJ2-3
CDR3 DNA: TGCGCCAGCAGCCGCGGCGGTAGCACAGATACGCAGTATTTT
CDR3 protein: CASSRGGSTDTQYF

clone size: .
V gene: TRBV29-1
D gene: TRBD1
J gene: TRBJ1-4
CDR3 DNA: TGCAGCGTTCTTGACAGGGGCGGGAGTGAAAAACTGTTTTTT
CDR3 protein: CSVLDRGGSEKLFF

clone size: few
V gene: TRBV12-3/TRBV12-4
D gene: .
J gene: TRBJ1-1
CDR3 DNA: TGTGCCAGCAGTTTTCGTCCAGGGAACACTGAAGCTTTCTTT
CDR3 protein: CASSFRPGNTEAFF

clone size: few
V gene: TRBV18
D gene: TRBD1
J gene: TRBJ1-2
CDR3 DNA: TGTGCCAGCTCACCAGACGTTCGGACAGGCTATGGCTACACCTTC
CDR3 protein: CASSPDVRTGYGYTF

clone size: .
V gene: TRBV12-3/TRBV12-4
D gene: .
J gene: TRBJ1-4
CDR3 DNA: TGTGCCAGCAGGGGCCCAGGGGACTTTAATGAAAAACTGTTTTTT
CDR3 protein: CASRGPGDFNEKLFF

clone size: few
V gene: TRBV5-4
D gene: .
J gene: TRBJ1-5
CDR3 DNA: TGTGCCAGCAGCTCCTCCGGGACTGCCCCAGAGCCCCAGCATTTT
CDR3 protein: CASSSSGTAPEPQHF

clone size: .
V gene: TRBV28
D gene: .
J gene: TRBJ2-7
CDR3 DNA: TGTGCCAGCAGTTTGGGGTTCTCCTACGAGCAGTACTTC
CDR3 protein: CASSLGFSYEQYF

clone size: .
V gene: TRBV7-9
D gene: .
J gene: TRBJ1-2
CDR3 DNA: TGTGCCAGCAGCGCGACAGGAACCTATGGCTACACCTTC
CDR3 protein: CASSATGTYGYTF

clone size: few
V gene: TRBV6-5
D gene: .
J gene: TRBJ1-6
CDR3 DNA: TGTGCCAGCAGTTACTCGGTGTTCAGTGATAATTCACCCCTCCACTTT
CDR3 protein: CASSYSVFSDNSPLHF

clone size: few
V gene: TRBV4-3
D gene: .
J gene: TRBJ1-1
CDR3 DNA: TGCGCCAGCAGCCAAGATAGGTTTGGCAGAGGGAACACTGAAGCTTTCTTT
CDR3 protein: CASSQDRFGRGNTEAFF

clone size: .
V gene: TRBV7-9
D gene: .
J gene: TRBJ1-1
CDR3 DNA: TGTGCCAGCAGCTTTGAGTGGAACACTGAAGCTTTCTTT
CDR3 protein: CASSFEWNTEAFF

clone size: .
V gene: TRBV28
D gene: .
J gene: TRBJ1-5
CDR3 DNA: TGTGCCAGCAGTTTGAGGGCGGTGCGCAATCAGCCCCAGCATTTT
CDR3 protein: CASSLRAVRNQPQHF

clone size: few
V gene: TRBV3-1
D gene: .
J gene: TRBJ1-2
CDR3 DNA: TGTGCCAGCAGCCGAGGGATGGGGTCCGACTATGGCTACACCTTC
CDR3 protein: CASSRGMGSDYGYTF

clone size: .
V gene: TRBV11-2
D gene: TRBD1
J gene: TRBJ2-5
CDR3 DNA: TGTGCCAGCAGCTTCGCCGGACAGGGGGAGACCCAGTACTTC
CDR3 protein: CASSFAGQGETQYF

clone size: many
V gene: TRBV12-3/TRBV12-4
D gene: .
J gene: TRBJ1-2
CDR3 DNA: TGTGCCAGCAGTAATGACAGGAAAGGAACTAACTATGGCTACACCTTC
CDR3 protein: CASSNDRKGTNYGYTF

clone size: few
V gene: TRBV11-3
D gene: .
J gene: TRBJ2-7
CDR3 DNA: TGTGCCAGCAGCCCGGGTAAGGGGGACGACGAGCAGTACTTC
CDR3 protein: CASSPGKGDDEQYF

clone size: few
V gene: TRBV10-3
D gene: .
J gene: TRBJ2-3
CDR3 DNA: TGTGCCACCTCTAGCACAGATACGCAGTATTTT
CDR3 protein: CATSSTDTQYF

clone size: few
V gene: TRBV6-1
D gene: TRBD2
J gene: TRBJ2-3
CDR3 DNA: TGTGCCAGCACTCCGACTAGCGGGGGGACAGATACGCAGTATTTT
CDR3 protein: CASTPTSGGTDTQYF

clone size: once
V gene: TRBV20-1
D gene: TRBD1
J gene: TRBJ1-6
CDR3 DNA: TGCAGTGCTGGACAGGGGGCTAATTCACCCCTCCACTTT
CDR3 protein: CSAGQGANSPLHF

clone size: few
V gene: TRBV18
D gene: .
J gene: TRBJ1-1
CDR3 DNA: TGTGCCAGCTCACTTAGGAGTCAGGGCTTTACTGAAGCTTTCTTT
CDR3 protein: CASSLRSQGFTEAFF

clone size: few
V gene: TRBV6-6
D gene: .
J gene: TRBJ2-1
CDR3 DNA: TGTGCCAGCAGTTACCATGAGCAGTTCTTC
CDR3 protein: CASSYHEQFF

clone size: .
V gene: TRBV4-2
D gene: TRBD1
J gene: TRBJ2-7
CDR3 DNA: TGTGCCAGCAGCTCCCGGACAGGGTACTCCTACGAGCAGTACTTC
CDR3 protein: CASSSRTGYSYEQYF

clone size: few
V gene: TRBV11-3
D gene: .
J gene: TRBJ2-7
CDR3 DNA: TGTGCCAGCAGCTTAGCCCCACAACGGGAGCAGTACTTC
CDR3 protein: CASSLAPQREQYF

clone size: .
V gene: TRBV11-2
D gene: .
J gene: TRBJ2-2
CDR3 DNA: TGTGCCAGCAGCAACAGGGTATACGACACCGGGGAGCTGTTTTTT
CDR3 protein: CASSNRVYDTGELFF

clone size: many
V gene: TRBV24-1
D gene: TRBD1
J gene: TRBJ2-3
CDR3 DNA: TGTGCCACCAGTGACACCGGGACAGCCACAGATACGCAGTATTTT
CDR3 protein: CATSDTGTATDTQYF

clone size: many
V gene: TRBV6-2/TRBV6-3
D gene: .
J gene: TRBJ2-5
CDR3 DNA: TGTGCCAGCACGGCAGTCCAAGAGACCCAGTACTTC
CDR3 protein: CASTAVQETQYF

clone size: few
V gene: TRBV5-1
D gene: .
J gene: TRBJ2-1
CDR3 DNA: TGCGCCAGCAGCTTGGAAGCGGAGAATGAGCAGTTCTTC
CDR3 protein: CASSLEAENEQFF

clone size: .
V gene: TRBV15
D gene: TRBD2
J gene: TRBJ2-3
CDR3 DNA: TGTGCCACCAGCAGGAAGACTAGCGGGCCTTTCTCAGATACGCAGTATTTT
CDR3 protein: CATSRKTSGPFSDTQYF

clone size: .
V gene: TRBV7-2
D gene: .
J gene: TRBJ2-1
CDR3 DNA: TGTGCCAGCAGAGAGGACTATACTACCTACAATGAGCAGTTCTTC
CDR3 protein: CASREDYTTYNEQFF

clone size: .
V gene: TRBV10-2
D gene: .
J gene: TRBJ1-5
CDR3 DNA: TGCGCCAGCAGTAACGGGGAAAAGCCCCAGCATTTT
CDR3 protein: CASSNGEKPQHF

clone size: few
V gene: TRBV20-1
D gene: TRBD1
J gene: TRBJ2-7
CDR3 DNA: TGCAGTGCTATGGGACAGGGAATCTACGAGCAGTACTTC
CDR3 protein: CSAMGQGIYEQYF

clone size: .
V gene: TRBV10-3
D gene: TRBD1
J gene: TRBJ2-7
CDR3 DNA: TGTGCCTCGGACAGGGGTGGACAGGGGGCCTACGAGCAGTACTTC
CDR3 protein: CASDRGGQGAYEQYF

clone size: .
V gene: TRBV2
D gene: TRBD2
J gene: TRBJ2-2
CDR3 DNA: TGTGCCAGCAGTGGGACTAGCGGGAGACAAACCGGGGAGCTGTTTTTT
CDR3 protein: CASSGTSGRQTGELFF

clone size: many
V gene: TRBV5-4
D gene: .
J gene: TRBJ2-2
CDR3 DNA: TGTGCCAGCAGCTTTAACCCCTCCACGAACACCGGGGAGCTGTTTTTT
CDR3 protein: CASSFNPSTNTGELFF

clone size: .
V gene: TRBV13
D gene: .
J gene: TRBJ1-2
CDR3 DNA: TGTGCCAGCAGCCGGGACCGAGATTATGGCTACACCTTC
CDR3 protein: CASSRDRDYGYTF

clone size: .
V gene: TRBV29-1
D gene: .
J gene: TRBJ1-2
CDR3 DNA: TGCAGCGTTGTTCCGGCAGAACGATCCTATGGCTACACCTTC
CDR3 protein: CSVVPAERSYGYTF